This T cell receptor (beta chain) was retrieved from a study of cytomegalovirus exposure and HLA in healthy donors. Study results and caveats: Sequencing artifact likely explains a cluster of highly shared sequence variants. Previously analyzed data showed that most TCR beta V segments were productive at a frequency of about 87% or about 30%.

CDR3 length: 11 residues. Germline V gene data show CDR1 as MGHDK and CDR2 as SYGVNS. PCR was performed using 60 Vbeta and 13 Jbeta primers. Using immunoSEQ multiplex PCR, the repertoire was profiled, and TCRdb retains in-frame clones only, with some absent. Among approximately 88,000 clones, roughly 80% were seen once, and the ten largest hold about 7%. To note about this clone: What it binds is unknown. A read error may produce the germline difference seen at one junction end.

The specimen was PBMCs. The clonotype was recovered from a man in his fifties or sixties in good health and CMV-seropositive. V is TRBV25-1 and J is TRBJ1-1; unclear D gene. Written as DNA, the CDR3 is TGTGCCAGCAGTGAAGCCACTCAAGCTTTCTTT. This gives the protein CASSEATQAFF.